The 29 T cell receptor beta chains presented below share a single source sample, sequenced in a study of neurological immune-mediated disorders. TCRdb passed the 5' RACE reads through MiXCR, listing each CDR3 protein once. The table records roughly 48,000 distinct CDR3 sequences, 5.8% of them present only once. The sequenced sample was CD4+ T cells from blood. Every receptor here comes from a woman aged 18-29 years with multiple sclerosis.

This clonotype was counted ten times or more. The chain joins TRBV5-1 to TRBJ2-3; TRBD1 might be the D (6 bases). There are 14 residues in the CDR3. Trimming pared 6 bases from V and 0 bases from J, leaving 11 bases between. Germline values: CDR1 SGHRS, CDR2 YFSETQ. CDR3 protein: CASNQQGSTDTQYF. DNA of the CDR3: TGCGCCAGCAACCAGCAGGGGAGCACAGATACGCAGTATTTT.

There are many counts of this clonotype. The chain employs TRBV7-9 and TRBJ2-3; 10 nucleotides align to TRBD2. Germline trimming cut 5 bases from V and 3 bases from J; bases unmatched to any gene: 5. CDR1 is SEHNR and CDR2 is FQNEAQ in the germline V gene (reference sequence). The CDR3 is 15 amino acids. CDR3 bases: TGTGCCAGCAGCCCGCAAGCGGGAGGGACAGATACGCAGTATTTT. It yields the protein CASSPQAGGTDTQYF.

This rearrangement joins TRBV7-9 to TRBJ1-1; D might be TRBD1 (5 bases). V shed 5 bases and J shed 7 bases, with 11 bases lying between them. CDR3 size: 12 residues. Per the germline V gene, CDR1 is SEHNR and CDR2 is FQNEAQ (reference sequence). CDR3 in DNA: TGTGCCAGCAGCGTTGGGGGTAATGAAGCTTTCTTT. The encoded protein is CASSVGGNEAFF.

This clonotype was counted ten times or more. Relative to the germline gene, one junction end is altered; a read error may explain this. The chain links TRBV20-1 to TRBJ2-3, with TRBD2 matching 12 bases. The CDR3 is 16 amino acids. The V gene's germline CDR1 is DFQATT and CDR2 SNEGSKA (reference sequence). The CDR3 nucleotides are TGCAGCGCTAACCCTTTGACTAGCGGGAGTCAATATACGCAGTATTTT. The encoded protein is CSANPLTSGSQYTQYF.

This clonotype came up many times. The rearrangement links TRBV4-2 to TRBJ2-3, with TRBD2 matching over 15 bases. Germline-derived CDR1 and CDR2 are LGHNA and YNFKEQ. With 0 bases clipped from V and 5 bases from J, the junction kept 6 bases outside the gene matches. This CDR3 comprises 18 residues. The CDR3 loop is CASSQDRGLAGGRDTQYF. The CDR3 nucleotides are TGTGCCAGCAGCCAAGATAGGGGACTAGCGGGGGGAAGAGATACGCAGTATTTT.

Sample share makes this clonotype medium-sized. V usage is TRBV3-1 and J usage is TRBJ2-5; the D call may be TRBD1 or TRBD2 (5 bases each). The germline CDR1 and CDR2 sequences are LGHDT and YNNKEL (reference sequence). V shed 0 bases and J shed 5 bases, with 10 bases lying between them. This CDR3 has 14 amino acids. CDR3 in DNA: TGTGCCAGCAGCCAAGAGGGGGACCTGGAGACCCAGTACTTC. Residues: CASSQEGDLETQYF.

This clonotype was seen repeatedly, ten times or more. The V gene is TRBV5-1, the J gene TRBJ1-1, with 8 nucleotides matching TRBD1. V dropped 4 bases and J dropped 4; count of bases not matched to a gene: 3. Per germline, CDR1 SGHRS and CDR2 YFSETQ. The CDR3 sequence is 13 residues long. The CDR3 loop is CASSTGGVTEAFF. In DNA form, the CDR3 reads TGCGCCAGCAGCACAGGGGGAGTCACTGAAGCTTTCTTT.

This clonotype was observed many times. The chain uses TRBV7-6 and TRBJ2-7; D gene ambiguous. Trimming removed 1 base from V and 0 bases from J, with 7 bases in between. Germline V lookup: CDR1 SGHVS, CDR2 FNYEAQ. This CDR3 has 14 amino acids. Here the CDR3 reads CASSLGDFSYEQYF. The DNA for the CDR3 is TGTGCCAGCAGCTTAGGTGACTTCTCCTACGAGCAGTACTTC.

The rearrangement uses TRBV20-1 and TRBJ2-7; 12 bases match TRBD2. The CDR3 extends over 15 amino acids. V lost 1 base and J lost 3; bases outside the gene matches: 4. Germline V gene data show CDR1 as DFQATT and CDR2 as SNEGSKA (reference sequence). The CDR3, as DNA: TGCAGTGCTAGAGCCCCTAGCGGGGGGGACTACGAGCAGTACTTC. It is translated as CSARAPSGGDYEQYF.

This clonotype has just a few counts. The rearrangement uses TRBV28 and TRBJ2-5; perhaps TRBD2 as D (6 bases). V gave up 8 bases and J gave up 4 bases, with 20 bases separating them. The CDR3 extends over 15 amino acids. Germline loops: CDR1 MDHEN, CDR2 SYDVKM. CDR3 nucleotides: TGTGCCAGCCCCGGCGGGATAAACGAAATAGAGACCCAGTACTTC. It is translated as CASPGGINEIETQYF.

This clonotype was observed at least ten times. CDR3 region: CASSDDRGRGAGVYNEQFF. CDR3 DNA sequence: TGTGCCAGCAGCGACGACAGGGGGCGCGGGGCGGGAGTTTACAATGAGCAGTTCTTC. The rearrangement links TRBV7-2 to TRBJ2-1, with TRBD1 matching over 10 bases. V was pared by 5 bases and J by 4 bases, with 17 bases of the junction left unmatched. Germline V gene sequence: CDR1 SGHTA, CDR2 FQGNSA. The CDR3 totals 19 residues.

Many counts were recorded for this clonotype. This rearrangement joins TRBV5-1 to TRBJ2-3, with 7 bases fitting TRBD1. CDR3 size: 15 residues. Losses at the gene ends were 4 bases for V and 4 bases for J; bases not matched to a gene: 9. The germline gives CDR1 SGHRS, CDR2 YFSETQ. The CDR3 DNA follows: TGCGCCAGCAGCAACACAGGGGAACGGGCAGATACGCAGTATTTT. It translates to CASSNTGERADTQYF. The variable domain in full, with the rest retrieved from reference TRBV5-1 and TRBJ2-3, is KAGVTQTPRYLIKTRGQQVTLSCSPISGHRSVSWYQQTPGQGLQFLFEYFSETQRNKGNFPGRFSGRQFSNSRSEMNVSTLELGDSALYLCASSNTGERADTQYFGPGTRLTVL.

This clonotype was detected many times. This chain uses TRBV6-5 with TRBJ1-1; 9 positions match TRBD1. CDR1 is MNHEY, CDR2 SVGAGI, per germline. V lost 4 bases, J lost 4 bases, and 10 bases stayed unmatched. The CDR3 length is 16 residues. The CDR3 spells CASSFLPDRGRTEAFF. CDR3 nucleotide sequence: TGTGCCAGCAGTTTCCTTCCGGACAGGGGCCGCACTGAAGCTTTCTTT.

Many counts were recorded for this clonotype. The J gene is TRBJ1-2, the V gene TRBV20-1; 7 nucleotides match TRBD1. V trimming: 4 bases; J trimming: 7 bases; junction bases outside the gene matches: 6. CDR1 and CDR2 from the germline V gene are DFQATT and SNEGSKA (reference sequence). This CDR3 is built from 12 residues. The DNA for the CDR3 is TGCAGTGCTACGGGACAGAAAGGTGGCTACACCTTC. As protein: CSATGQKGGYTF.

The table lists this clonotype with many counts. The chain uses TRBV27 and TRBJ2-2; a possible D gene is TRBD1 (6 bases). Germline CDR1 reads MNHEY; CDR2 reads SMNVEV (reference sequence). V was shortened by 6 bases and J by 5 bases, with 7 bases between the two germline ends. The CDR3 has 12 amino acids. Written as DNA, the CDR3 is TGTGCCAGCAGAACAGGGACCGGGGAGCTGTTTTTT. Its protein product is CASRTGTGELFF.

This clonotype was detected many times. The rearrangement joins TRBV21-1 to TRBJ1-3. TRBV21-1 is tagged as a pseudogene. The CDR3 has 14 amino acids. CDR3 in amino acids: CASRDLEAGNTIYF. The CDR3 DNA follows: TGTGCCAGCCGGGACCTAGAGGCTGGAAACACCATATATTTT.

The V call is TRBV18, the J call TRBJ1-1; possibly TRBD1 for D (6 bases). This CDR3 comprises 17 residues. Germline V gene data show CDR1 as KGHSH and CDR2 as LQKENI. V lost 4 bases to trimming and J lost 4 bases, with 22 bases between them. The CDR3 region is CASSRLDPGRGVTEAFF. CDR3 sequence (DNA): TGTGCCAGCTCACGTCTAGATCCCGGCAGGGGAGTCACTGAAGCTTTCTTT.

This clonotype was seen ten or more times. This sequence joins TRBV27 and TRBJ2-4, with D possibly being TRBD1 or TRBD2 (6 bases each). This CDR3 has 19 amino acids. Germline assignment: CDR1 MNHEY and CDR2 SMNVEV (reference sequence). The ends were cut back, 2 bases at V and 2 bases at J, with 22 bases in the middle. The CDR3 is CASSLGGPTLVRTKNIQYF. Written as DNA, the CDR3 is TGTGCCAGCAGTTTAGGGGGGCCAACTCTAGTAAGGACCAAAAACATTCAGTACTTC.

This clonotype has ten or more counts. The chain is built from TRBV20-1 and TRBJ2-2, with unresolved D. Looked up from germline, CDR1 is DFQATT and CDR2 is SNEGSKA (reference sequence). The CDR3 length is 13 residues. The ends were cut back, 3 bases at V and 7 bases at J, with 12 bases in the middle. CDR3 amino acids: CSARSTQFGELFF. In DNA form, the CDR3 reads TGCAGTGCTAGGTCGACACAATTCGGGGAGCTGTTTTTT.

This clonotype was found many times. V usage is TRBV28 and J usage is TRBJ1-1; D is perhaps TRBD1 (6 bases). This CDR3 has 14 residues. Looked up from germline, CDR1 is MDHEN and CDR2 is SYDVKM. V was shortened by 7 bases and J by 1 base, with 13 bases between the two germline ends. CDR3 DNA sequence: TGTGCCAGCATCCAACAGGGATCGAACACTGAAGCTTTCTTT. Translated, it gives CASIQQGSNTEAFF.

This clonotype was counted at least ten times. The chain joins TRBV5-1 to TRBJ2-7; D ambiguous. This CDR3 is 16 amino acids long. Germline V CDR1 and CDR2: SGHRS, YFSETQ. V dropped 5 bases and J dropped 1 base, with 19 bases sitting between them. The CDR3: CASSRFPGTDSYEQYF. CDR3 DNA: TGCGCCAGCAGTAGATTCCCAGGCACTGATTCCTACGAGCAGTACTTC.

This clonotype was seen repeatedly, ten times or more. The J gene is TRBJ2-1, the V gene TRBV20-1; the match to TRBD2 covers 10 bases. This CDR3 is 19 amino acids long. After removal of 1 base from V and 1 base from J, the junction contained 13 bases not matched to a gene. Germline lookup yields CDR1 DFQATT and CDR2 SNEGSKA (reference sequence). As DNA, the CDR3 is TGCAGTGCTAGAGCCCTCGCTAGCGGGAGTGCCCCATCCTACAATGAGCAGTTCTTC. This gives the protein CSARALASGSAPSYNEQFF.

There are many counts of this clonotype. V gene TRBV7-2 combines with J gene TRBJ1-1, with TRBD1 identical over 9 bases. Germline CDR1 is SGHTA and CDR2 is FQGNSA. The CDR3 is 15 amino acids. Trimming at V came to 1 base and at J to 6 bases, leaving 6 bases not matched to a gene. The CDR3 coding sequence is TGTGCCAGCAGCTTAGTACAGGGGGCTTCAGCTGAAGCTTTCTTT. Translation gives CASSLVQGASAEAFF. The whole variable domain, remainder taken from reference TRBV7-2 and TRBJ1-1, is GAGVSQSPSNKVTEKGKDVELRCDPISGHTALYWYRQSLGQGLEFLIYFQGNSAPDKSGLPSDRFSAERTGGSVSTLTIQRTQQEDSAVYLCASSLVQGASAEAFFGQGTRLTVV.

Concerning this clonotype: At one of its ends the junction is not consistent with the germline gene, which may arise from a read error. J is TRBJ1-1 and V is TRBV20-1; TRBD1 is a possible D gene (5 bases). The CDR3 has 13 residues. Germline V CDR1 and CDR2: DFQATT, SNEGSKA (reference sequence). The CDR3 DNA reads as TGCAGTGCTCAAGGCGGGGGTAACACTGAATCTATCTTT. Its translation: CSAQGGGNTESIF.

This clonotype has ten or more counts. V and J are TRBV6-2 or TRBV6-3 and TRBJ2-2; TRBD2 might be the D (6 bases). This CDR3 is 15 amino acids long. Germline assignment: CDR1 MNHEY and CDR2 SVGEGT. The V gene lost 2 bases and the J gene lost 2 bases, with 9 bases spanning the gap. Written as DNA, the CDR3 is TGTGCCAGCAGTTACGCGGGGACTAACACCGGGGAGCTGTTTTTT. Protein sequence: CASSYAGTNTGELFF.

The sample holds many counts of this clonotype. The rearrangement uses TRBV14 and TRBJ2-1; possibly TRBD2 for D (6 bases). This CDR3 has 13 residues. Trimming removed 7 bases from V and 10 bases from J, with 17 bases in between. From germline, CDR1 is SGHDN and CDR2 FVKESK. CDR3 in DNA: TGTGCCAGCACCACACTAGCTTCAGGGGAGCAGTTCTTC. Protein: CASTTLASGEQFF.

This clonotype has ten or more counts. The gene calls are TRBV6-5 and TRBJ2-1, with D possibly TRBD2 on 5 matching bases. Germline V gene lookup returns CDR1 MNHEY and CDR2 SVGAGI. Trimming shortened V by 8 bases and J by 10 bases, and 12 bases separated the two germline ends. This CDR3 spans 11 amino acids. CDR3 DNA sequence: TGTGCCAGCCGCGGCCCTAGCGAGCAGTTCTTC. Encoded protein: CASRGPSEQFF.

This clonotype was picked up many times. J is TRBJ1-1 and V is TRBV6-2 or TRBV6-3, with a tentative D call TRBD1 (5 bases). V was cut by 10 bases and J by 1 base, with 19 bases left in between. The CDR3 has 15 residues. From germline, CDR1 is MNHEY and CDR2 SVGEGT. This chain's CDR3 is CATTTTRVSNTEAFF. The CDR3 DNA reads as TGTGCCACCACGACCACCAGGGTTTCGAACACTGAAGCTTTCTTT.

This clonotype was counted many times. This chain connects TRBV10-3 to TRBJ1-1; 8 bases map to TRBD1. Germline V CDR1 and CDR2: ENHRY, SYGVKD. Unmatched junction bases numbered 3, after V lost 2 bases and J lost 1 base. The CDR3 length is 15 residues. The CDR3 here is CAISERDRQNTEAFF. Here the CDR3 DNA reads TGTGCCATCAGTGAGCGGGACAGGCAGAACACTGAAGCTTTCTTT.